This TCR beta chain was sequenced in a study of blood T cell repertoires in COVID-19. Overall study: Researchers got acute and convalescent COVID-19 samples from the United States, Italy and Spain.

V gave up 1 base and J gave up 8 bases; unmatched junction bases: 4. Germline V gene sequence: CDR1 SGHTA, CDR2 FQGTGA. CDR3 length: 15 residues. The assay was immunoSEQ multiplex PCR, and TCRdb's table has in-frame clones only and misses some. The sample lists fewer than 200,000 clones, approximately 79% seen once, with around 24% in the top ten. The sequenced sample was peripheral blood. The sequence came from a woman between 65 and 79 years old with acute or convalescent COVID-19. The chain is built from TRBV7-3 and TRBJ2-1; the match to TRBD2 covers 11 bases. CDR3: CASSLKLAGADEQFF. The DNA for the CDR3 is TGTGCCAGCAGCTTAAAACTAGCGGGAGCGGATGAGCAGTTCTTC.